The clone carrying this T cell receptor beta chain was found a few times. The sample originates from a study of blood T cells in healthy people across ages. PCR was performed a second time for about 6 to 11 cycles using a sample-barcoded 5' primer and a J-beta primer mix. A single record per CDR3 protein comes from TCRdb applying MiXCR to the 5' RACE reads. The sample includes 1.5 million to 2 million distinct CDR3 sequences, around 48% seen only once; the top ten take less than 2.5%. There were healthy Caucasian individuals from Russia, aged about 6 to 95, serving as donors. The clonotype originates from a woman aged 40 to 55 in good health. Sequenced input: blood.

CDR3 sequence reads: CASSGGLYGYTF. The CDR3 DNA reads as TGTGCCAGCAGTGGTGGGCTATATGGCTACACCTTC. The V call is TRBV6-1, the J call TRBJ1-2; D remains ambiguous. The CDR3 covers 12 residues. Trimming stripped 4 bases from V and 5 bases from J, with 8 bases between. Germline V gene sequence: CDR1 MNHNS, CDR2 SASEGT.